This passage covers 7 T cell receptor beta chains from one sample sequenced in a study of cytomegalovirus exposure and HLA in healthy donors. The PCR employed 60 Vbeta primers together with 13 Jbeta primers. Generated by immunoSEQ multiplex PCR, the TCRdb table keeps only in-frame clones and is missing some. Among 84,000 or so clones, roughly 79% were seen once, and the ten largest hold approximately 1.5%. The material sequenced was PBMCs. Every receptor here comes from a male donor in good health and CMV-seronegative.

The genes are TRBV4-1 and TRBJ1-2; no definite D call. Germline V gene data show CDR1 as MGHRA and CDR2 as YSYEKL. V gave up 0 bases and J gave up 7 bases, with 9 bases separating them. CDR3 length: 13 amino acids. The CDR3 DNA reads as TGCGCCAGCAGCCAAGAAAATCTCGGTGGCTACACCTTC. This encodes CASSQENLGGYTF.

The chain carries TRBV2 and TRBJ1-1; 11 bases align to TRBD1. Germline-derived CDR1 and CDR2 are SNHLY and FYNNEI. The CDR3 extends over 15 amino acids. V was pared by 6 bases and J by 8 bases, with 11 bases of the junction left unmatched. This CDR3 is CASRNRDRGRGEAFF. The CDR3 DNA sequence: TGTGCCAGCAGAAACCGGGACAGGGGGAGAGGCGAAGCTTTCTTT.

J is TRBJ1-1 and V is TRBV10-2; D remains ambiguous. The germline CDR1 and CDR2 sequences are WSHSY and SAAADI. The CDR3 consists of 16 residues. The V end was cut by 4 bases, the J end by 10 bases, with 25 bases between. The DNA for the CDR3 is TGCGCCAGCAGTGGCCTAGGCGGCAAAGGAAAGGTAATAGCTTTCTTT. Amino acid sequence: CASSGLGGKGKVIAFF.

The chain uses TRBV9 and TRBJ2-5; 7 bases match TRBD1. This CDR3 is built from 13 residues. The junction had 3 bases not matched to a gene; V was cut back by 7 bases and J by 0 bases. The V gene's germline CDR1 is SGDLS and CDR2 YYNGEE. CDR3 sequence: CASGRGHQETQYF. Written as DNA, the CDR3 is TGTGCCAGCGGTAGGGGGCACCAAGAGACCCAGTACTTC. Looking up the rest from reference TRBV9 and TRBJ2-5 gives the full variable domain: DSGVTQTPKHLITATGQRVTLRCSPRSGDLSVYWYQQSLDQGLQFLIQYYNGEERAKGNILERFSAQQFPDLHSELNLSSLELGDSALYFCASGRGHQETQYFGPGTRLLVL.

The rearrangement joins TRBV2 to TRBJ2-2; a weak D match, TRBD1 (5 bases). Trimming removed 6 bases at V and 3 bases at J, with 14 bases between. This CDR3 is 15 amino acids long. Germline V gene sequence: CDR1 SNHLY, CDR2 FYNNEI. The CDR3 here is CASSLQGMDTGELFF. The DNA for the CDR3 is TGTGCCAGCAGCCTCCAGGGAATGGACACCGGGGAGCTGTTTTTT.

The chain has TRBV11-2 and TRBJ2-5; a possible D gene is TRBD2 (5 bases). The CDR3 consists of 14 residues. Trimming removed 5 bases from V and 6 bases from J, with 16 bases in between. The germline CDR1 and CDR2 sequences are SGHAT and FQNNGV. The CDR3 sequence: CASSPPGSDQTQYF. The CDR3 DNA reads TGTGCCAGCAGCCCCCCGGGTAGCGATCAGACCCAGTACTTC.

The CDR3 nucleotides are TGTGCCAGCTCACCACCTGGGAGAGGGCGGAGAAAACTGTTTTTT. It specifies CASSPPGRGRRKLFF. This chain links TRBV18 with TRBJ1-4, with D unclear. CDR1 is KGHSH, CDR2 LQKENI, per germline. The CDR3 has 15 residues. V lost 0 bases and J lost 10, with 15 bases in between.